The rows below give T cell receptor beta chains drawn from one sample of a study of T cell responses to AZD1222 COVID-19 vaccine. The assay was immunoSEQ multiplex PCR, and TCRdb's table has in-frame clones only and misses some. Here the sample spans 90,000 to 120,000 clones, 80% to 90% being singletons. Specimen: peripheral blood, collected on day 0 of AZD1222 vaccination. The receptors here all came from an adult in good health. The CDR3 runs from the conserved cysteine through the conserved F or W. A D gene is named only where the DNA matches it firmly. Clone sizes are given selectively: once, few, many, or a class where the clone is expanded.

-	TRBV27	-	TRBJ2-1	CAQRGNEQFF	TGTGCCCAACGGGGGAATGAGCAGTTCTTC
once	TRBV28	TRBD1	TRBJ2-7	CASSHTLFDRDSYEQYF	TGTGCCAGCAGTCACACTCTATTTGACAGGGACTCCTACGAGCAGTACTTC
-	TRBV30	TRBD2	TRBJ2-3	CAWSGTRTSGSTDTQYF	TGTGCCTGGAGCGGAACGAGGACTAGCGGGAGCACAGATACGCAGTATTTT
once	TRBV28	-	TRBJ1-6	CASSGVIGGTLSSPLHF	TGTGCCAGCAGTGGTGTGATTGGGGGCACCTTGTCTTCACCCCTCCACTTT
-	TRBV28	TRBD2	TRBJ2-1	CASRSLAGGPFGNEQFF	TGTGCCAGCAGGTCCTTAGCGGGAGGGCCATTTGGGAATGAGCAGTTCTTC
-	TRBV5-1	-	TRBJ2-3	CASSLSPADTQYF	TGCGCCAGCAGCTTGTCCCCCGCGGATACGCAGTATTTT
-	TRBV29-1	TRBD1	TRBJ2-7	CSAKVGTGAYEQYF	TGCAGCGCCAAAGTTGGGACAGGGGCCTACGAGCAGTACTTC
-	TRBV28	-	TRBJ1-2	CASSADSTFNGYTF	TGTGCCAGCAGCGCTGACAGTACATTTAATGGCTACACCTTC
-	TRBV19	-	TRBJ1-2	CASSKHLNYGYTF	TGTGCCAGTAGTAAGCACCTTAACTATGGCTACACCTTC
-	TRBV12-3/TRBV12-4	-	TRBJ1-5	CASSPSEGAQHF	TGTGCCAGCAGTCCGTCGGAGGGGGCCCAGCATTTT
-	TRBV7-2	TRBD1	TRBJ1-6	CASSSRQGGNSPLHF	TGTGCCAGCAGCTCACGACAGGGCGGCAATTCACCCCTCCACTTT
once	TRBV28	-	TRBJ1-1	CASTPSRGVNTEAFF	TGTGCCAGCACTCCCTCGCGGGGGGTGAACACTGAAGCTTTCTTT
-	TRBV6-5	TRBD1	TRBJ1-4	CASGQGGLFF	TGTGCCAGCGGACAGGGTGGGCTGTTTTTT
-	TRBV28	-	TRBJ1-1	CASSFYRVRSTEAFF	TGTGCCAGCAGTTTTTACAGGGTCAGAAGCACTGAAGCTTTCTTT
-	TRBV5-1	TRBD2	TRBJ2-3	CASSLAELAGEGGTDTQYF	TGCGCCAGCAGCTTGGCCGAACTAGCGGGAGAGGGCGGCACAGATACGCAGTATTTT
-	TRBV7-2	-	TRBJ1-1	CASSPIGGHQMNTEAFF	TGTGCCAGCAGCCCAATCGGGGGACACCAGATGAACACTGAAGCTTTCTTT
-	TRBV5-5	-	TRBJ1-1	CASSQGLLNTEAFF	TGTGCCAGCAGCCAAGGACTGTTGAACACTGAAGCTTTCTTT
-	TRBV7-2	-	TRBJ1-1	CASSLGPREAFF	TGTGCCAGCAGCTTAGGTCCCAGGGAAGCTTTCTTT
-	TRBV7-6	TRBD2	TRBJ2-7	CASSLVAGLGEQYF	TGTGCCAGCAGCTTAGTGGCGGGACTAGGTGAGCAGTACTTC
-	TRBV4-2	TRBD1	TRBJ1-2	CASSQEYRTGGMDYGYTF	TGTGCCAGCAGCCAGGAATACCGGACAGGGGGAATGGACTATGGCTACACCTTC
-	TRBV18	-	TRBJ1-5	CASSLTEYQPQHF	TGTGCCAGCTCGCTGACGGAATATCAGCCCCAGCATTTT
-	TRBV30	-	TRBJ1-5	CAWSTQRDQPQHF	TGTGCCTGGAGTACCCAGAGAGACCAGCCCCAGCATTTT
-	TRBV6-2/TRBV6-3	-	TRBJ2-3	CASSGILWATSSTDTQYF	TGTGCCAGCAGTGGGATTTTGTGGGCTACCTCTAGCACAGATACGCAGTATTTT
-	TRBV7-2	TRBD2	TRBJ2-2	CASSSPVTSANTGELFF	TGTGCCAGCAGCTCTCCAGTGACTAGCGCGAACACCGGGGAGCTGTTTTTT
-	TRBV7-2	TRBD2	TRBJ2-1	CASSPGTSGPYNEQFF	TGTGCCAGCAGCCCGGGGACTAGCGGTCCCTACAATGAGCAGTTCTTC
once	TRBV4-1	TRBD1	TRBJ1-2	CASSQDSRDRGGYGYTF	TGCGCCAGCAGCCAAGATTCTCGCGACAGGGGCGGCTATGGCTACACCTTC
-	TRBV4-3	-	TRBJ1-5	CASSQDPGHNQPQHF	TGCGCCAGCAGCCAAGATCCGGGACACAATCAGCCCCAGCATTTT
-	TRBV11-2	-	TRBJ2-2	CASSFTGRNTGELFF	TGTGCCAGCAGCTTCACAGGGAGGAACACCGGGGAGCTGTTTTTT
-	TRBV28	-	TRBJ1-5	CASSYPAREKPQHF	TGTGCCAGCAGTTATCCTGCCAGGGAGAAGCCCCAGCATTTT
-	TRBV2	-	TRBJ1-2	CAGGSNYGYTF	TGTGCCGGGGGTAGTAACTATGGCTACACCTTC
once	TRBV21-1	-	TRBJ2-6	CASSARGGRQGILSGANVLTF	TGTGCCAGCAGCGCGAGAGGGGGTCGACAGGGAATCCTGTCTGGGGCCAACGTCCTGACTTTC
-	TRBV6-5	TRBD1	TRBJ1-6	CASKAQGATPLHF	TGTGCCAGCAAGGCACAGGGGGCGACACCCCTCCACTTT
-	TRBV3-1/TRBV3-2	TRBD1	TRBJ1-6	CASRGGTGSLGISPLHF	TGTGCCAGCAGGGGGGGGACAGGGTCCTTGGGAATTTCACCCCTCCACTTT
-	TRBV4-2	-	TRBJ1-5	CASSQVSSGQPQHF	TGTGCCAGCAGCCAAGTCTCCTCCGGCCAGCCCCAGCATTTT
-	TRBV4-3	TRBD2	TRBJ2-7	CASSPQAGGPREQYF	TGCGCCAGCAGCCCACAGGCGGGAGGGCCAAGGGAGCAGTACTTC
-	TRBV9	TRBD2	TRBJ2-2	CASSPSGSGTGELFF	TGTGCCAGCAGCCCGAGCGGGAGTGGCACCGGGGAGCTGTTTTTT
once	TRBV28	TRBD1	TRBJ2-7	CASSLRDRVYEQYF	TGTGCCAGCAGTTTAAGGGACAGGGTTTACGAGCAGTACTTC
-	TRBV7-3	-	TRBJ2-5	CASSSQGGSETQYF	TGTGCCAGCAGCTCTCAAGGGGGTTCGGAGACCCAGTACTTC
-	TRBV28	-	TRBJ1-2	CASSSTPPDTKRSGYTF	TGTGCCAGCAGTTCAACGCCTCCAGACACTAAACGAAGCGGCTACACCTTC
-	TRBV6-2/TRBV6-3	-	TRBJ2-3	CASSYFPGTATDTQYF	TGTGCCAGCAGTTACTTTCCCGGGACTGCCACAGATACGCAGTATTTT
-	TRBV5-1	TRBD1	TRBJ1-1	CASSLTGGVTEAFF	TGCGCCAGCAGCCTGACAGGGGGGGTCACTGAAGCTTTCTTT
-	TRBV3-1/TRBV3-2	-	TRBJ1-5	CASSLTDSNQPQHF	TGTGCCAGCAGCCTTACAGATAGCAATCAGCCCCAGCATTTT
-	TRBV12-3/TRBV12-4	-	TRBJ2-1	CASRVGNNEQFF	TGTGCCAGCAGGGTCGGAAACAATGAGCAGTTCTTC
-	TRBV14	-	TRBJ2-7	CASSRSGPWGYEQYF	TGTGCCAGCAGCCGCTCCGGGCCTTGGGGCTACGAGCAGTACTTC
-	TRBV10-3	-	TRBJ1-2	CAISYEANYGYTF	TGTGCCATCAGTTATGAAGCGAACTATGGCTACACCTTC
-	TRBV10-1	-	TRBJ2-5	CASTPRGMEQTQYF	TGCGCCAGCACTCCTAGAGGCATGGAGCAGACCCAGTACTTC
-	TRBV7-3	-	TRBJ1-2	CASSLTRLGNYGYTF	TGTGCCAGCAGCTTAACACGGTTGGGCAACTATGGCTACACCTTC
-	TRBV11-3	-	TRBJ2-2	CASSSPWGPQNTGELFF	TGTGCCAGCAGCTCACCGTGGGGACCGCAGAACACCGGGGAGCTGTTTTTT
-	TRBV5-1	-	TRBJ2-1	CASSLAADSYNEQFF	TGCGCCAGCAGCTTGGCAGCGGATTCCTACAATGAGCAGTTCTTC
-	TRBV6-2/TRBV6-3	TRBD1	TRBJ2-7	CASSYFGGQGSNEQYF	TGTGCCAGCAGTTATTTCGGAGGACAGGGGAGTAACGAGCAGTACTTC
-	TRBV27	-	TRBJ1-4	CASSLLVGEKLFF	TGTGCCAGCAGTTTATTGGTTGGTGAAAAACTGTTTTTT
-	TRBV2	-	TRBJ1-6	CASTSGRSPLHF	TGTGCCAGCACATCGGGACGTTCACCCCTCCACTTT
-	TRBV6-5	-	TRBJ2-5	CASRALETQYF	TGTGCCAGCAGGGCCCTGGAGACCCAGTACTTC
-	TRBV12-5	-	TRBJ1-5	CASGLDSNQPQHF	TGTGCTAGTGGTTTGGATAGCAATCAGCCCCAGCATTTT